The clone carrying this T cell receptor (beta chain) occurred many times. TCRdb itself ran the RT-PCR reads through MiXCR, one entry per CDR3 protein. The sample includes around 700,000 distinct CDR3 sequences, 14% seen only once; the top ten take 3% to 4.5%. V lost 4 bases and J lost 4, with 17 bases in between. The CDR3 extends over 16 amino acids. The rearrangement joins TRBV12-3 or TRBV12-4 to TRBJ1-3, with TRBD1 as a possible D gene (5 bases). Input material: memory CD4+ T cells from blood. The TCR comes from a female donor in good health, serving as a healthy control. The DNA for the CDR3 is TGTGCCAGCAGTTCCCGTTACAGGCTGACAGGAAACACCATATATTTT. Its translation: CASSSRYRLTGNTIYF.